Listed here are 14 T cell receptor beta chains from one sample, sequenced in a study of T cells after yellow fever vaccination. TCRdb ran MiXCR on the 5' RACE reads and lists one entry per CDR3 protein. The repertoire holds about 220,000 distinct CDR3 sequences, with roughly 3.3% as singletons. Sample: CD4+ T cells sorted from PBMCs, taken 10 days after the yellow fever booster vaccination. All receptors come from a man younger than 30 who received the YFV17D yellow fever vaccine.

There are many counts of this clonotype. The chain is built from TRBV20-1 and TRBJ1-1, with TRBD1 as a possible D gene (5 bases). V lost 2 bases, J lost 6 bases, and 13 bases lay in between. Germline values: CDR1 DFQATT, CDR2 SNEGSKA (reference sequence). The length of the CDR3 is 13 residues. CDR3 DNA: TGCAGTGCTAGATCCCAGGGCGGTGCTGAAGCTTTCTTT. Residues: CSARSQGGAEAFF.

V and J are TRBV5-4 and TRBJ2-2, with D unresolved. This CDR3 has 13 amino acids. CDR1 is SGHNT and CDR2 is YYREEE in the germline V gene (reference sequence). Trimming cost V 3 bases and J 7 bases, with 10 bases left between them. The CDR3 spells CASSSLLNGELFF. The CDR3 DNA reads TGTGCCAGCAGCTCGCTTTTGAACGGGGAGCTGTTTTTT.

The table lists this clonotype with a few counts. The chain uses TRBV14 and TRBJ2-3; possibly TRBD2 for D (6 bases). V lost 5 bases, J lost 6 bases, and 12 bases lay in between. CDR3 length: 13 amino acids. Germline V gene sequence: CDR1 SGHDN, CDR2 FVKESK. CDR3 region: CASSEGTSDTQYF. The CDR3 DNA reads as TGTGCCAGCAGCGAAGGGACTTCGGATACGCAGTATTTT.

The rearrangement uses TRBV3-1 and TRBJ1-2; D uncertain. V was trimmed by 1 base and J by 4 bases, leaving 10 bases between them. The CDR3 is 14 residues long. CDR1 LGHDT and CDR2 YNNKEL come from the germline V gene (reference sequence). The CDR3 DNA follows: TGTGCCAGCAGCCAAGGTCGGAGTGCCTATGGCTACACCTTC. This encodes CASSQGRSAYGYTF.

The V call is TRBV7-2, the J call TRBJ1-2, with 10 bases lining up with TRBD1. This CDR3 has 15 residues. Trimming cost V 4 bases and J 0 bases; bases outside gene matches: 2. Germline V gene data show CDR1 as SGHTA and CDR2 as FQGNSA. The CDR3 bases are TGTGCCAGCAGCTCGACAGGGGGCGCTAACTATGGCTACACCTTC. It encodes CASSSTGGANYGYTF.

This chain links TRBV6-5 with TRBJ2-1; 10 bases align to TRBD1. CDR1 and CDR2 from the germline V gene are MNHEY and SVGAGI. The CDR3 totals 14 residues. V dropped 5 bases and J dropped 7; count of bases not matched to a gene: 5. CDR3 coding DNA: TGTGCCAGCAGTAAGACAGGGGGCATTAATGAGCAGTTCTTC. Amino acid sequence: CASSKTGGINEQFF.

This clonotype showed up just a few times. The chain recombines TRBV18 with TRBJ2-5; possibly TRBD2 for D (5 bases). Per the germline V gene, CDR1 is KGHSH and CDR2 is LQKENI. The length of the CDR3 is 14 residues. V lost 2 bases, J lost 5 bases, and 12 bases lay in between. As DNA, the CDR3 is TGTGCCAGCTCACCAGGACTCCCTGTGGAGACCCAGTACTTC. Its protein is CASSPGLPVETQYF.

This clonotype was counted many times. In DNA form, the CDR3 reads TGTGCCAGCAGCCAAACGTCGGCAGTAGGAGAAAAACTGTTTTTT. The encoded protein is CASSQTSAVGEKLFF. The chain links TRBV5-4 to TRBJ1-4; D gene ambiguous. The CDR3 loop spans 15 amino acids. CDR1 is SGHNT, CDR2 YYREEE, per germline (reference sequence). Trimming left V 4 bases short and J 8 bases short, with 18 bases between.

The rearrangement links TRBV10-3 to TRBJ2-1; 12 bases match TRBD2. V gave up 3 bases and J gave up 0 bases; unmatched junction bases: 9. Germline values: CDR1 ENHRY, CDR2 SYGVKD. CDR3 length: 19 residues. The CDR3 is CAISDPTSGGRSSYNEQFF. The CDR3 DNA sequence: TGTGCCATCAGTGACCCGACTAGCGGGGGCCGCAGCTCCTACAATGAGCAGTTCTTC.

This chain connects TRBV28 to TRBJ1-6; 7 bases agree with TRBD1. With V trimmed by 4 bases and J by 7 bases, 4 bases remained unmatched. Germline values: CDR1 MDHEN, CDR2 SYDVKM. The CDR3 length is 14 residues. DNA for the CDR3: TGTGCCAGCAGTTCGGGACAGCAGAATTCACCCCTCCACTTT. It encodes CASSSGQQNSPLHF. Based on the CDR3 plus reference TRBV28 and TRBJ1-6, the full variable domain is DVKVTQSSRYLVKRTGEKVFLECVQDMDHENMFWYRQDPGLGLRLIYFSYDVKMKEKGDIPEGYSVSREKKERFSLILESASTNQTSMYLCASSSGQQNSPLHFGNGTRLTVT.

This clonotype was seen at least ten times. The chain has TRBV12-3 or TRBV12-4 and TRBJ2-1, with D uncertain. V gave up 5 bases and J gave up 10 bases, with 12 bases separating them. This CDR3 is built from 12 residues. The CDR3 protein is CASSPGRLEQFF. In nucleotides, the CDR3 is TGTGCCAGCAGTCCCGGTCGTTTGGAGCAGTTCTTC.

This clonotype was found a few times. The rearrangement joins TRBV9 to TRBJ2-1; TRBD1 aligns across 9 bases. Germline lookup yields CDR1 SGDLS and CDR2 YYNGEE. Trimming at V came to 0 bases and at J to 7 bases, leaving 5 bases not matched to a gene. The CDR3 totals 15 residues. The CDR3 DNA reads TGTGCCAGCAGCGTAGGGGGACAGGGTGCAAATGAGCAGTTCTTC. This encodes CASSVGGQGANEQFF.

This clonotype has just a few counts. The chain couples TRBV7-9 to TRBJ1-6; a weak D match, TRBD1 (6 bases). The CDR3 spans 14 residues. Trimming shortened V by 5 bases and J by 10 bases, and 15 bases separated the two germline ends. CDR1 and CDR2 (germline): SEHNR, FQNEAQ (reference sequence). Here the CDR3 reads CASSLRIGGSPLHF. The DNA of the CDR3 is TGTGCCAGCAGCCTCCGGATCGGGGGCTCACCCCTCCACTTT.

This chain uses TRBV5-1 with TRBJ1-2, with 7 positions matching TRBD1. Germline CDR1 and CDR2: SGHRS and YFSETQ. CDR3 length: 15 amino acids. V gave up 0 bases and J gave up 4 bases; unmatched junction bases: 6. For the CDR3, the DNA is TGCGCCAGCAGCTTGGAGGGGGCCCAATCCTATGGCTACACCTTC. This sequence encodes CASSLEGAQSYGYTF.